The 3 T cell receptor beta chains presented below share a single source sample, sequenced in a study of T-cell reconstitution after alpha-beta-depleted transplantation in children. Researchers prepared the TCRbeta library using unique molecular identifiers, the study reports. Each CDR3 protein is one row after TCRdb ran MiXCR on the PCR reads. Of under 50,000 distinct CDR3 sequences in the sample, around half were seen once. The sequencing here drew on peripheral blood, taken before TCRalphabeta/CD19-depleted stem cell transplant. Receptors originate from a boy under two years old with SCID, due to receive a stem cell transplant.

This clonotype was detected ten times or more. The chain carries TRBV7-9 and TRBJ2-3; 7 nucleotides agree with TRBD2. With 3 bases clipped from V and 1 base from J, the junction kept 4 bases outside the gene matches. Germline loops: CDR1 SEHNR, CDR2 FQNEAQ (reference sequence). The CDR3 has 15 residues. The CDR3 loop reads CASSFPTSGTDTQYF. CDR3 DNA: TGTGCCAGCAGCTTCCCCACTAGCGGCACAGATACGCAGTATTTT.

Many counts were recorded for this clonotype. This chain connects TRBV4-1 to TRBJ1-5; D is unresolved. V was shortened by 0 bases and J by 6 bases, with 6 bases between the two germline ends. Germline CDR1 MGHRA, CDR2 YSYEKL. The length of the CDR3 is 13 residues. The CDR3 region has the DNA TGCGCCAGCAGCCAAGAAAGTGCTCAGCCCCAGCATTTT. This translates into CASSQESAQPQHF.

Ten or more counts support this clonotype. The rearrangement joins TRBV2 to TRBJ1-5, with D tentatively TRBD1 (5 bases). The CDR3 length is 17 residues. Looked up from germline, CDR1 is SNHLY and CDR2 is FYNNEI. V gave up 0 bases and J gave up 0 bases, with 12 bases separating them. The CDR3 here is CASSEALGTASNQPQHF. The CDR3 coding sequence is TGTGCCAGCAGTGAAGCGCTGGGGACGGCTAGCAATCAGCCCCAGCATTTT.